The 18 T cell receptor beta chains in this list originate from one sample, sequenced in a study of shared clonotypes between healthy human individuals. TCRdb keeps only in-frame clones here, not all; method: immunoSEQ multiplex PCR. The repertoire includes approximately 2.5 million clones, around nine tenths of them detected once, and more than 0.12% sits in the top ten. Sequenced sample: naive CD4+ T cells sorted from blood. Subset given: CD45RA+ positively selected. Receptor source: a man between 18 and 29 years old in good health.

This clone showed up just once. The sample holds other DNA sequences that translate to the same CDR3. The CDR3 coding sequence is TGTGCCAGCAGTTACTCACAGGGATGGGAGACCCAGTACTTC. Its translation is CASSYSQGWETQYF. This chain joins TRBV6-5 and TRBJ2-5; D possibly corresponds to TRBD1 (6 bases). The germline gives CDR1 MNHEY, CDR2 SVGAGI. The CDR3 is made up of 14 amino acids. Trimming cost V 0 bases and J 5 bases, with 10 bases left between them.

As regards this clone: Other nucleotide sequences from this sample produce the same CDR3. The genes are TRBV19 and TRBJ1-1; D remains ambiguous. The CDR3 runs to 13 residues. Deletions cut 3 bases from V and 1 base from J, with 6 bases between. Germline CDR1 and CDR2: LNHDA and SQIVND (reference sequence). DNA of the CDR3: TGTGCCAGTAGTATCCGGAGGAACACTGAAGCTTTCTTT. Its protein is CASSIRRNTEAFF.

V and J are TRBV19 and TRBJ2-7, with 9 bases lining up with TRBD2. The junction had 5 bases not matched to a gene; V was cut back by 5 bases and J by 3 bases. Germline assignment: CDR1 LNHDA and CDR2 SQIVND (reference sequence). The CDR3 is 14 amino acids. CDR3 sequence reads: CASSWTSESYEQYF. CDR3 DNA sequence: TGTGCCAGTAGTTGGACTAGCGAAAGCTACGAGCAGTACTTC.

V is TRBV7-3 and J is TRBJ2-6; TRBD1 matches 8 bases. Germline CDR1 and CDR2: SGHTA and FQGTGA. The CDR3 runs 14 residues. Unmatched junction bases numbered 5, after V lost 5 bases and J lost 8 bases. CDR3 residues: CASSPGQGTNVLTF. CDR3 in DNA: TGTGCCAGCAGCCCAGGACAGGGTACCAACGTCCTGACTTTC.

The chain couples TRBV2 to TRBJ2-7; TRBD1 aligns across 8 bases. The CDR3 has 12 amino acids. V lost 6 bases, J lost 3 bases, and 1 base stayed unmatched. The V gene's germline CDR1 is SNHLY and CDR2 FYNNEI. The DNA for the CDR3 is TGTGCCAGCAGACAGGGGGTCTACGAGCAGTACTTC. It encodes CASRQGVYEQYF.

The J gene is TRBJ2-3, the V gene TRBV5-5; no definite D call. The CDR3 has 16 residues. Trimming took 4 bases from V and 2 from J, leaving 17 bases between them. The V gene's germline CDR1 is SGHKS and CDR2 YYEKEE (reference sequence). CDR3 in amino acids: CASSLSSGITTDTQYF. In nucleotides, the CDR3 is TGTGCCAGCAGCCTGAGTTCTGGGATTACCACAGATACGCAGTATTTT.

This sequence joins TRBV10-3 and TRBJ1-1, with D unresolved. CDR3 length: 12 residues. V lost 4 bases and J 8 bases, leaving 11 bases between the germline ends. CDR1 is ENHRY and CDR2 is SYGVKD in the germline V gene. The CDR3 DNA is TGTGCCATCAGTGTTGGGGAGACCGAAGCTTTCTTT. Translating it yields CAISVGETEAFF.

V is TRBV5-1 and J is TRBJ2-3; D perhaps matches TRBD2 (6 bases). Germline CDR1 SGHRS, CDR2 YFSETQ. The CDR3 contains 13 residues. V shed 5 bases and J shed 6 bases, with 13 bases lying between them. This CDR3 is CASRGRSRDTQYF. For the CDR3, the DNA is TGCGCCAGCAGAGGGAGGAGCAGGGATACGCAGTATTTT.

This sequence joins TRBV11-2 and TRBJ2-3; D is undetermined. V lost 1 base and J lost 4, with 6 bases in between. This CDR3 is built from 13 residues. Germline lookup yields CDR1 SGHAT and CDR2 FQNNGV. CDR3 DNA: TGTGCCAGCAGCTTAGGGTTCTCAGATACGCAGTATTTT. Translating gives CASSLGFSDTQYF.

The chain combines TRBV2 with TRBJ1-2; no definite D call. The CDR3 extends over 10 amino acids. CDR1 is SNHLY, CDR2 FYNNEI, per germline. V was pared by 7 bases and J by 7 bases, with 7 bases between. CDR3 DNA sequence: TGTGCCAGCACCGTCTTTGGCTACACCTTC. Translation: CASTVFGYTF.

V usage is TRBV7-8 and J usage is TRBJ2-3; TRBD2 matches 8 bases. The CDR3 runs to 20 residues. CDR1 SGHVS and CDR2 FQNEAQ come from the germline V gene. Losses at the gene ends were 2 bases for V and 0 bases for J; bases not matched to a gene: 16. The CDR3 sequence is CASSLRAGTSVGTSTDTQYF. The CDR3 DNA sequence: TGTGCCAGCAGCTTACGTGCCGGGACTAGTGTTGGGACAAGCACAGATACGCAGTATTTT.

The gene calls are TRBV5-5 and TRBJ1-5; no firm D call. Germline CDR1 and CDR2: SGHKS and YYEKEE (reference sequence). The CDR3 spans 13 residues. V lost 1 base and J lost 3, with 5 bases in between. The CDR3 DNA reads TGTGCCAGCAGCTTGATCGTCAATCAGCCCCAGCATTTT. Amino acids: CASSLIVNQPQHF.

The chain has TRBV30 and TRBJ2-1, with TRBD2 matching 11 bases. The germline CDR1 and CDR2 sequences are GTSNPN and SVGIG (reference sequence). With V trimmed by 3 bases and J by 8 bases, 6 bases remained unmatched. The CDR3 covers 14 residues. The CDR3 nucleotides read TGTGCCTGGAGAATCGCTAGCGGGGGGTATGAGCAGTTCTTC. Encoded protein: CAWRIASGGYEQFF.

The genes are TRBV5-8 and TRBJ1-1; D unclear. The V gene's germline CDR1 is SGHTS and CDR2 YDEGEE. There are 12 residues in the CDR3. Trimming took 4 bases from V and 10 from J, leaving 14 bases between them. CDR3 sequence (DNA): TGTGCCAGCAGCCTGACACGCCTAGGAGCTTTCTTT. Translation gives CASSLTRLGAFF.

The J gene is TRBJ2-3, the V gene TRBV10-3; D perhaps matches TRBD1 (6 bases). Trimming removed 3 bases from V and 4 bases from J, with 11 bases in between. The CDR3 contains 14 residues. From germline, CDR1 is ENHRY and CDR2 SYGVKD. This chain's CDR3 is CAISERTDSDTQYF. CDR3 nucleotides: TGTGCCATCAGTGAAAGGACAGACTCAGATACGCAGTATTTT.

This clone occurred once. The rearrangement joins TRBV18 to TRBJ2-5; no clear D. Trimming removed 4 bases at V and 1 base at J, with 4 bases between. The CDR3 loop spans 12 amino acids. CDR1 and CDR2 from the germline V gene are KGHSH and LQKENI. This chain's CDR3 is CASSRSQETQYF. In DNA, the CDR3 is TGTGCCAGCTCACGGAGCCAAGAGACCCAGTACTTC.

This clone showed up just a few times. This same CDR3 is encoded by further DNA sequences in the sample. This chain uses TRBV30 with TRBJ1-5, with 7 bases identical to TRBD1. CDR3 size: 13 residues. Per germline, CDR1 GTSNPN and CDR2 SVGIG (reference sequence). V lost 2 bases, J lost 4 bases, and 2 bases stayed unmatched. CDR3 DNA sequence: TGTGCCTGGAGTAGCAGGGGGAATCAGCCCCAGCATTTT. Encoded protein: CAWSSRGNQPQHF.

This clone was seen a few times. The chain uses TRBV11-2 and TRBJ1-1; unclear D gene. With 0 bases removed from V and 3 bases from J, the gap between germline ends came to 5 bases. CDR3 length: 13 amino acids. CDR1 and CDR2 from the germline V gene are SGHAT and FQNNGV. CDR3 nucleotides: TGTGCCAGCAGCTTAGATGGCCACACTGAAGCTTTCTTT. Its protein product is CASSLDGHTEAFF.